This T cell receptor (beta chain) was sequenced during a study of blood T cells in healthy people across ages. Findings of the study overall: Long-lived donors had more naive CD4+ cells and higher diversity than aged donors. CMV status of donors was unknown, possibly confounding expanded clonotype changes.

Total RNA amounts of at least 6 micrograms were extracted per sample. A sample-barcoded 5' primer and a J-beta primer mix were used in a second PCR of about 6 to 12 cycles. Template switching added a 12-random-nucleotide identifier to every cDNA molecule. TCRdb re-derived calls from the 5' RACE reads in MiXCR, one entry per CDR3 protein. Of about 640,000 distinct CDR3 sequences in the sample, 58% were seen once. This clonotype has a handful of counts. Its antigen is not identified. CDR3 size: 15 residues. In germline, CDR1 is SEHNR, CDR2 FQNEAQ (reference sequence). V was pared by 4 bases and J by 8 bases, with 18 bases between.

This TCR came from a man aged 60-69 years in good health. Sequencing was carried out using blood. The chain links TRBV7-9 to TRBJ2-1; D remains ambiguous. The DNA of the CDR3 is TGTGCCAGCAGCTACCTCGCCGGGCGTTCGGATGAGCAGTTCTTC. Translation: CASSYLAGRSDEQFF.